The 17 T cell receptor beta chains below all came from one sample that was sequenced in a study of T cells in Graves' hyperthyroidism and ophthalmopathy. Amplified TCR beta CDR3 regions derived from RNA transcripts. The HTBI primer set served for first-round RT-PCR of the TCR CDR3. TCRdb itself ran the multiplex PCR reads through MiXCR, one entry per CDR3 protein. The repertoire holds a few hundred thousand distinct CDR3 sequences, with under 15% as singletons. The sample comprised blood. These receptors all come from a woman aged 25 to 39 with Graves' hyperthyroidism.

This clonotype was counted at least ten times. This sequence joins TRBV27 and TRBJ1-1; D is unclear. V was trimmed by 5 bases and J by 1 base, leaving 8 bases between them. Germline values: CDR1 MNHEY, CDR2 SMNVEV (reference sequence). The CDR3 runs to 13 residues. CDR3 sequence reads: CASSRAPNTEAFF. The CDR3 DNA follows: TGTGCCAGCAGTCGTGCCCCGAACACTGAAGCTTTCTTT.

This clonotype appeared many times. The chain couples TRBV12-3 or TRBV12-4 to TRBJ2-7; the D gene is possibly TRBD1 (5 bases). CDR3 size: 12 residues. V was trimmed by 10 bases and J by 1 base, leaving 11 bases between them. The CDR3 here is CATPTASYEQYF. The CDR3 region has the DNA TGTGCCACCCCGACAGCTTCCTACGAGCAGTACTTC.

This clonotype was detected ten times or more. This chain uses TRBV28 with TRBJ2-2; D gene unclear. Trimming removed 0 bases at V and 6 bases at J, with 11 bases between. Germline V gives CDR1 MDHEN, CDR2 SYDVKM. The CDR3 is 15 amino acids. Here the CDR3 DNA reads TGTGCCAGCAGTTTATGGGGCAACAGTGCCGGGGAGCTGTTTTTT. Its protein is CASSLWGNSAGELFF.

This clonotype was seen repeatedly, ten times or more. The rearrangement uses TRBV20-1 and TRBJ1-5; the D gene is possibly TRBD1 (5 bases). Trimming pared 2 bases from V and 0 bases from J, leaving 8 bases between. The germline V gene has CDR1 DFQATT and CDR2 SNEGSKA (reference sequence). This CDR3 is built from 14 residues. The CDR3 region is CSARRGSSNQPQHF. The CDR3 bases are TGCAGTGCTAGAAGGGGTAGTAGCAATCAGCCCCAGCATTTT.

Many counts were recorded for this clonotype. V usage is TRBV30 and J usage is TRBJ1-2, with D uncertain. The CDR3 contains 10 residues. CDR1 is GTSNPN and CDR2 is SVGIG in the germline V gene (reference sequence). V was shortened by 7 bases and J by 5 bases, with 8 bases between the two germline ends. The CDR3 spells CASSLYGYTF. CDR3 DNA: TGTGCCTCGAGCCTTTATGGCTACACCTTC.

There are a few counts of this clonotype. The chain has TRBV5-6 and TRBJ1-1, with a tentative D call TRBD1 (6 bases). Trimming took 6 bases from V and 4 from J, leaving 13 bases between them. CDR1 is SGHDT, CDR2 YYEEEE, per germline. CDR3 length: 13 residues. The CDR3 DNA reads TGTGCCAGCAATTGGAGGGGGAGCACTGAAGCTTTCTTT. This sequence encodes CASNWRGSTEAFF.

Points on this clonotype: A much more abundant neighbour one base away suggests this may be a read error. V and J are TRBV28 and TRBJ2-1; TRBD2 matches at 8 bases. The germline V gene encodes CDR1 MDHEN and CDR2 SYDVKM. V was pared by 6 bases and J by 2 bases, with 12 bases of the junction left unmatched. The CDR3 covers 17 residues. The CDR3: CASSLGGLALTYNEQFF. The CDR3 DNA reads TGTGCCAGCAGCCTAGGTGGACTAGCTCTTACCTACAATGAGCAGTTCTTC.

This chain joins TRBV20-1 and TRBJ2-2; unclear D gene. With 3 bases removed from V and 1 base from J, the gap between germline ends came to 15 bases. CDR1 DFQATT and CDR2 SNEGSKA come from the germline V gene (reference sequence). CDR3 length: 16 residues. For the CDR3, the DNA is TGCAGTGCTAGCCCCCTCTCTAAGGGGAACACCGGGGAGCTGTTTTTT. Its translation: CSASPLSKGNTGELFF.

At least ten counts were recorded for this clonotype. This chain links TRBV11-2 with TRBJ2-2; 10 nucleotides align to TRBD1. The CDR3 totals 14 residues. V shed 6 bases and J 10 bases; nucleotides not matched to a gene: 8. Germline CDR1 is SGHAT and CDR2 is FQNNGV. DNA of the CDR3: TGTGCCAGCAGGGCCGGGACAGGGGCTAAGGAGCTGTTTTTT. Its translation is CASRAGTGAKELFF.

This chain joins TRBV7-2 and TRBJ1-6; possibly TRBD1 for D (5 bases). The CDR3 totals 15 residues. Germline V gene data show CDR1 as SGHTA and CDR2 as FQGNSA. V was shortened by 1 base and J by 7 bases, with 11 bases between the two germline ends. The CDR3 protein is CASSLEGARNSPLHF. The CDR3 nucleotides read TGTGCCAGCAGCTTAGAAGGGGCACGAAATTCACCCCTCCACTTT.

This clonotype occurred many times. CDR3 bases: TGTGCCAGCAGTGAACAAGACCGGACAAACCAGCCCCAGCATTTT. It specifies CASSEQDRTNQPQHF. The rearrangement links TRBV2 to TRBJ1-5, with D possibly being TRBD1 (5 bases). Germline CDR1 is SNHLY and CDR2 is FYNNEI. The V gene lost 2 bases and the J gene lost 7 bases, with 15 bases spanning the gap. CDR3 length: 15 residues.

The sample holds many counts of this clonotype. This chain uses TRBV10-2 with TRBJ2-5, with TRBD2 identical over 8 bases. The CDR3 extends over 15 amino acids. CDR1 and CDR2 from the germline V gene are WSHSY and SAAADI. V lost 3 bases, J lost 4 bases, and 7 bases stayed unmatched. CDR3 bases: TGCGCCAGCAGTGATTCGGGAGGGCCGATAGAGACCCAGTACTTC. Translating gives CASSDSGGPIETQYF.

This clonotype was found many times. J is TRBJ2-7 and V is TRBV5-6, with unresolved D. Trimming removed 2 bases at V and 1 base at J, with 10 bases between. The CDR3 consists of 14 residues. CDR1 and CDR2 (germline): SGHDT, YYEEEE. CDR3 nucleotides: TGTGCCAGCAGCTTAAAACAGCTTTCCTACGAGCAGTACTTC. It yields the protein CASSLKQLSYEQYF.

This clonotype was picked up many times. The V and J genes are TRBV7-2 and TRBJ1-4; D is possibly TRBD1 (5 bases). The CDR3 contains 13 residues. Germline lookup yields CDR1 SGHTA and CDR2 FQGNSA. The V end lost 2 bases, the J end lost 6 bases, and 7 bases lay between the germline ends. In DNA, the CDR3 is TGTGCCAGCAGCTTAATCAGGGATGAAAAACTGTTTTTT. It is translated as CASSLIRDEKLFF.

This clonotype was counted ten times or more. The gene calls are TRBV12-3 or TRBV12-4 and TRBJ2-2, with 9 bases matching TRBD1. Germline trimming cut 5 bases from V and 4 bases from J; bases unmatched to any gene: 5. The CDR3 runs to 15 residues. CDR3 nucleotide sequence: TGTGCCAGCAGTAAGGACAGGGGAGCCACCGGGGAGCTGTTTTTT. Translated: CASSKDRGATGELFF.

There are many counts of this clonotype. The chain is built from TRBV5-1 and TRBJ1-5; possibly TRBD1 for D (6 bases). Per germline, CDR1 SGHRS and CDR2 YFSETQ. V was shortened by 0 bases and J by 0 bases, with 7 bases between the two germline ends. The CDR3 has 15 residues. The CDR3 sequence: CASSLGQASNQPQHF. The CDR3 bases are TGCGCCAGCAGCTTGGGACAGGCTAGCAATCAGCCCCAGCATTTT.

The CDR3 coding sequence is TGTGCCAGCAGTTCGGACCCTTTCGTGCAGTTCTTC. This codes for CASSSDPFVQFF. The chain uses TRBV27 and TRBJ2-1; no clear D. V was shortened by 4 bases and J by 12 bases, with 13 bases between the two germline ends. Germline CDR1 MNHEY, CDR2 SMNVEV (reference sequence). This CDR3 spans 12 amino acids.